This entry lists 8 T cell receptor beta chains sequenced from one sample in a study of T-cell reconstitution after alpha-beta-depleted transplantation in children. Unique molecular identifiers tagged the TCRbeta library. TCRdb re-derived calls from the PCR reads in MiXCR, one entry per CDR3 protein. The data contain 230,000 or so distinct CDR3 sequences, around 8.9% of them singletons. The sample consisted of PBMCs from the stem cell graft donor, taken from the stem cell graft. Receptors originate from a human donor who donated a stem cell graft to a child with SCID.

A note on this clonotype: One end of the junction varies from germline; a read error may be responsible. CDR3 loop: CAISSVRETDTQYF. In nucleotides, the CDR3 is TGCGCCATCAGTAGTGTCAGGGAAACAGATACGCAGTACTTT. The chain combines TRBV4-3 with TRBJ2-3, with D perhaps TRBD1 (5 bases). This CDR3 spans 14 amino acids. Germline CDR1 reads LGHNA; CDR2 reads YSLEER.

This clonotype was detected ten times or more. J is TRBJ1-4 and V is TRBV20-1, with D maybe TRBD1 (6 bases). CDR1 is DFQATT, CDR2 SNEGSKA, per germline (reference sequence). This CDR3 is built from 14 residues. The V end lost 6 bases, the J end lost 7 bases, and 18 bases lay between the germline ends. For the CDR3, the DNA is TGCAGTGCCCTAAACAGGGATGAAAGTGAAAAACTGTTTTTT. Translation gives CSALNRDESEKLFF.

This clonotype came up once. A read error may be the cause here, since a much bigger clone is one base away. The chain carries TRBV6-1 and TRBJ1-1; unclear D gene. V lost 5 bases, J lost 3 bases, and 7 bases lay in between. The CDR3 extends over 12 amino acids. Germline-derived CDR1 and CDR2 are MNHNS and SASEGT. CDR3 in amino acids: CASSITDTEAFF. The CDR3 nucleotides are TGTGCCAGCAGTATCACAGACACTGAAGCTTTCTTT.

In its sample, this clonotype was seen a few times. The chain joins TRBV29-1 to TRBJ2-5, with TRBD1 matching over 8 bases. Trimming took 1 base from V and 5 from J; bases not matched to a gene: 6. The germline V gene encodes CDR1 SQVTM and CDR2 ANQGSEA. The CDR3 length is 14 residues. Written as DNA, the CDR3 is TGCAGCGTTGAAGCCTGGACAGGGTGGGAGACCCAGTACTTC. Protein product: CSVEAWTGWETQYF.

The rearrangement joins TRBV20-1 to TRBJ1-6; unclear D gene. The CDR3 is 12 amino acids. V was trimmed by 1 base and J by 7 bases, leaving 5 bases between them. CDR1 is DFQATT, CDR2 SNEGSKA, per germline (reference sequence). The DNA for the CDR3 is TGCAGTGCTAGAGTCCCCAATTCACCCCTCCACTTT. This gives the protein CSARVPNSPLHF.

This clonotype was seen many times. The V call is TRBV29-1, the J call TRBJ1-1, with a weak D call TRBD1 (5 bases). The germline V and J ends were trimmed by 5 bases and 0 bases, with 7 bases remaining between them. Per germline, CDR1 SQVTM and CDR2 ANQGSEA. The CDR3 is 12 amino acids. CDR3 bases: TGCAGCGTTCGCAGGGTGAACACTGAAGCTTTCTTT. Its protein product is CSVRRVNTEAFF.

This clonotype was counted ten times or more. V usage is TRBV12-3 or TRBV12-4 and J usage is TRBJ1-2, with D perhaps matching TRBD1 (5 bases). V was shortened by 3 bases and J by 6 bases, with 29 bases between the two germline ends. This CDR3 is built from 19 residues. CDR3 sequence reads: CASSLGQGRAVNPLNGYTF. Written as DNA, the CDR3 is TGTGCCAGCAGTTTGGGGCAAGGCAGGGCCGTTAATCCCTTAAATGGCTACACCTTC.

This clonotype was found many times. The V and J genes are TRBV5-1 and TRBJ2-3; D is perhaps TRBD1 (6 bases). CDR1 and CDR2 (germline): SGHRS, YFSETQ. The CDR3 spans 13 residues. Trimming shortened V by 5 bases and J by 6 bases, and 13 bases separated the two germline ends. CDR3 residues: CASSRDGQDTQYF. CDR3 coding DNA: TGCGCCAGCAGTCGGGACGGACAGGATACGCAGTATTTT.